Listed here are 6 T cell receptor beta chains from one sample, sequenced in a study of blood T cell repertoires in COVID-19. Assay used: immunoSEQ multiplex PCR; TCRdb lists only in-frame clones, some missing. The repertoire includes around 250,000 clones, approximately 88% of them detected once, and about 0.7% sits in the top ten. Specimen: peripheral blood. The receptors stem from a human donor in a cohort sampled during active COVID-19.

This rearrangement joins TRBV7-3 to TRBJ2-1; TRBD2 aligns across 12 bases. The CDR3 contains 16 residues. Germline CDR1 reads SGHTA; CDR2 reads FQGTGA. With V trimmed by 4 bases and J by 7 bases, 8 bases remained unmatched. CDR3 sequence: CASSSRTSGTPNEQFF. CDR3 DNA: TGTGCCAGCAGCTCTCGGACTAGCGGGACCCCGAATGAGCAGTTCTTC.

This chain connects TRBV3-1 (or the pseudogene TRBV3-2) to TRBJ2-5; weak D call: TRBD2 (6 bases). V was trimmed by 4 bases and J by 4 bases, leaving 10 bases between them. The CDR3 is 13 amino acids. Germline V gives CDR1 LGHDT, CDR2 YNNKEL (reference sequence). CDR3 amino acids: CASSLLGGETQYF. As DNA, the CDR3 is TGTGCCAGCAGCCTCCTGGGGGGAGAGACCCAGTACTTC.

The V call is TRBV24-1, the J call TRBJ2-1, with 16 bases fitting TRBD2. From germline, CDR1 is KGHDR and CDR2 SFDVKD. The CDR3 is 20 residues long. The V gene end was trimmed by 2 bases and the J gene end by 0 bases; junction bases not matched to a gene: 6. In nucleotides, the CDR3 is TGTGCCACCAGTGATTACGGGACTAGCGGGAGGGGCTACTCCTACAATGAGCAGTTCTTC. Translation: CATSDYGTSGRGYSYNEQFF.

As concerns this clone: Other DNA variants within this sample encode the same CDR3. CDR3 bases: TGTGCCAGCAGCTTATCCGGGAACACTGAAGCTTTCTTT. This gives the protein CASSLSGNTEAFF. V and J are TRBV7-9 and TRBJ1-1; D is unclear. V was shortened by 2 bases and J by 1 base, with 5 bases between the two germline ends. CDR1 is SEHNR, CDR2 FQNEAQ, per germline (reference sequence). The CDR3 has 13 residues.

This clone was observed a single time. Other DNA sequences in this specimen translate into the identical CDR3. V and J are TRBV30 and TRBJ1-5; unclear D gene. Per the germline V gene, CDR1 is GTSNPN and CDR2 is SVGIG (reference sequence). This CDR3 comprises 13 residues. Trimming pared 3 bases from V and 2 bases from J, leaving 8 bases between. In nucleotides, the CDR3 is TGTGCCTGGAGAACCGGGGGCAATCAGCCCCAGCATTTT. Translating gives CAWRTGGNQPQHF.

The chain carries TRBV4-1 and TRBJ2-7, with D perhaps TRBD2 (6 bases). Trimming shortened V by 4 bases and J by 3 bases, and 16 bases separated the two germline ends. CDR3 size: 15 residues. Germline CDR1 reads MGHRA; CDR2 reads YSYEKL. CDR3 DNA sequence: TGCGCCAGCAGCCTTTTTGGTGGACTAAACTACGAGCAGTACTTC. Translation gives CASSLFGGLNYEQYF.